These T cell receptor beta chains were read from a single sample in a study of T-cell reconstitution after alpha-beta-depleted transplantation in children. TCRdb re-analysed the PCR reads in MiXCR, keeping a single row per CDR3 protein. Here the sample spans around 340,000 distinct CDR3 sequences, roughly 14% being singletons. The material was PBMCs, obtained from the stem cell graft. The receptors here all came from a human donor who donated a stem cell graft to a child with Fanconi anemia. The CDR3 runs from the conserved cysteine through the conserved F or W. D genes are given only for firm matches. Part of the rows lack a size; the others show once, few, many or a class for expanded clones.

v_gene	d_gene	j_gene	abundance	CDR3nt	CDR3aa
TRBV12-3/TRBV12-4	TRBD2	TRBJ2-1	.	TGTGCCAGCAGTATCGCTAGCGGGGCGAGCTCCTACAATGAGCAGTTCTTC	CASSIASGASSYNEQFF
TRBV18	TRBD2	TRBJ2-1	.	TGTGCCAGCTCATCCTCCCTAGCGGGGGGGTGGTACAATGAGCAGTTCTTC	CASSSSLAGGWYNEQFF
TRBV12-3/TRBV12-4	.	TRBJ2-1	many	TGTGCCAGCAGCGTGGGAACGGCAGGGATCCAGTTCTTC	CASSVGTAGIQFF
TRBV4-3	TRBD1	TRBJ2-5	.	TGCGCCAGCAGCCAAGAACCTCCCGGACAGGGACAAGAGACCCAGTACTTC	CASSQEPPGQGQETQYF
TRBV5-1	TRBD2	TRBJ2-3	many	TGCGCCAGCAGCGCGCTGACTAGCGGGGGGGGTGATACGCAGTATTTT	CASSALTSGGGDTQYF
TRBV5-1	TRBD1	TRBJ1-5	many	TGCGCCAGCAGCTTGGCCAAGGGGACAGTCCTAAATCAGCCCCAGCATTTT	CASSLAKGTVLNQPQHF
TRBV5-1	TRBD1	TRBJ1-4	many	TGCGCCAGCAGCCCAGATCCGACAGGGTGGAGTGAAAAACTGTTTTTT	CASSPDPTGWSEKLFF
TRBV6-6	TRBD1	TRBJ1-4	many	TGTGCCAGCAGGGACAGGGAAGGGGAAAAACTGTTTTTT	CASRDREGEKLFF
TRBV12-3/TRBV12-4	.	TRBJ1-2	many	TGTGCCAGCAGCCGGGACGGAGCCTATGGCTACACCTTC	CASSRDGAYGYTF
TRBV19	TRBD2	TRBJ2-3	.	TGTGCCAGTAAGAGCGGGGGGGCAGCAGATACGCAGTATTTT	CASKSGGAADTQYF
TRBV5-6	TRBD2	TRBJ2-1	few	TGTGCCAGCTCCTTTGGGGCCGCGGGGGGGGAGCAGTTCTTC	CASSFGAAGGEQFF
TRBV5-1	TRBD1	TRBJ2-5	few	TGCGCCAGCAGCTCTAGGGACAGGGGGGAAGAGACCCAGTACTTC	CASSSRDRGEETQYF
TRBV12-3/TRBV12-4	.	TRBJ2-2	few	TGTGCCAGCAGTTTACGGATTTTGGGGCGCACCGGGGAGCTGTTTTTT	CASSLRILGRTGELFF
TRBV7-6	TRBD1	TRBJ1-3	.	TGTGCCAGCAGCCCTGACAGGGATGGTGGAAACACCATATATTTT	CASSPDRDGGNTIYF
TRBV13	.	TRBJ2-1	few	TGTGCCAGCAGCCCGGGACTTTCAAATGAGCAGTTCTTC	CASSPGLSNEQFF
TRBV11-2	.	TRBJ2-2	few	TGTGCCAGCAGCTTAACAGCTTCCGGGGAGCTGTTTTTT	CASSLTASGELFF
TRBV27	TRBD1	TRBJ2-1	.	TGTGCCAGCAGTCGGGGGACAGGGACCTACAATGAGCAGTTCTTC	CASSRGTGTYNEQFF
TRBV20-1	.	TRBJ1-5	few	TGCAGTGCTAGAGATCAGTATCAGCCCCAGCATTTT	CSARDQYQPQHF
TRBV12-3/TRBV12-4	.	TRBJ2-1	few	TGTGCCAGCAGTTTAGTTTTACCAGGGGCGAACTTCAATGGGCAGTTCTTC	CASSLVLPGANFNGQFF
TRBV6-6	.	TRBJ1-2	many	TGTGCCAGCAGCTACTCGACCCTCTATGGCTACACCTTC	CASSYSTLYGYTF
TRBV5-1	.	TRBJ2-1	.	TGCGCCAGCAGCTTGGGACAGCGGGATGAGCAGTTCTTC	CASSLGQRDEQFF
TRBV12-3/TRBV12-4	TRBD2	TRBJ2-1	many	TGTGCCAGCAGGGTATCGAGCGGGGGCCGGTCCGGTGAGCAGTTCTTC	CASRVSSGGRSGEQFF
TRBV6-2/TRBV6-3	TRBD1	TRBJ1-1	many	TGTGCCAGCAGTCCCCCGACAGGGGGCCTTACTGAAGCTTTCTTT	CASSPPTGGLTEAFF
TRBV9	.	TRBJ2-7	many	TGTGCCAGCAGCGTAGGGGTGTCCTACGAGCAGTACTTC	CASSVGVSYEQYF
TRBV11-1	.	TRBJ2-3	many	TGTGCCAGCAGCTTAACCCCCTGGAGGGTAACAGATACGCAGTATTTT	CASSLTPWRVTDTQYF
TRBV7-2	TRBD1	TRBJ2-7	.	TGTGCCAGCAGCCCGGGGACAGCCCACGAGCAGTACTTC	CASSPGTAHEQYF
TRBV20-1	.	TRBJ1-1	many	TGCAGTGCTCCCCAGGGGTTCCTGAACACTGAAGCTTTCTTT	CSAPQGFLNTEAFF
TRBV18	.	TRBJ2-2	.	TGTGCCAGCTCACCCAGACAGGACACCGGGGAGCTGTTTTTT	CASSPRQDTGELFF
TRBV29-1	.	TRBJ2-7	many	TGCAGCGTCCGGGACACCTCCTACGAGCAGTACTTC	CSVRDTSYEQYF
TRBV11-2	.	TRBJ2-1	few	TGTGCCAGCAGCCAGCAGGGTACTGAGCAGTTCTTC	CASSQQGTEQFF
TRBV30	.	TRBJ2-7	many	TGTGCCTGGAGTGTAGCCAGGGAGACCTACGAGCAGTACTTC	CAWSVARETYEQYF
TRBV7-2	TRBD2	TRBJ2-1	.	TGTGCCAGCAGCGCCTGGGACTACTACAATGAGCAGTTCTTC	CASSAWDYYNEQFF
TRBV25-1	.	TRBJ2-5	once	TGTGCCAGCAGTGGAGCGGCTGCTGGGGAAGAGACCCAGTACTTC	CASSGAAAGEETQYF
TRBV5-5	TRBD2	TRBJ2-2	many	TGTGCCAGCACCCCCGGCGGGGGCACCGGGGAGCTGTTTTTT	CASTPGGGTGELFF
TRBV5-1	TRBD2	TRBJ2-5	.	TGCGCCAGCAGCACGACTAGCGGGGTACCTCAAGAGACCCAGTACTTC	CASSTTSGVPQETQYF
TRBV12-3/TRBV12-4	.	TRBJ2-2	few	TGTGCCAGCAGTTTGAATACTAACACCGGGGAGCTGTTTTTT	CASSLNTNTGELFF
TRBV6-1	.	TRBJ1-5	.	TGTGCCAGCAGTGAGACCCAGCGCGATCAGCCCCAGCATTTT	CASSETQRDQPQHF
TRBV7-8	.	TRBJ1-1	many	TGTGCCAGCAGGTTGAATGTGGGGAACACTGAAGCTTTCTTT	CASRLNVGNTEAFF
TRBV4-3	.	TRBJ2-2	few	TGCGCCAGCAGCCAAGACGGCGGGGCTGGTCCCGGGGAGCTGTTTTTT	CASSQDGGAGPGELFF
TRBV11-2	.	TRBJ2-1	many	TGTGCCAGCAGCTCCCAACTAGAAAATGAGCAGTTCTTC	CASSSQLENEQFF
TRBV5-1	.	TRBJ1-1	many	TGCGCCAGCAGCTTGCTAGGGGGTGAAGCTTTCTTT	CASSLLGGEAFF
TRBV30	TRBD1	TRBJ1-5	.	TGTGCCTGGAGGGGGACAGAGAATCAGCCCCAGCATTTT	CAWRGTENQPQHF
TRBV6-2/TRBV6-3	.	TRBJ1-2	many	TGTGCCAGCAGTTCTAACTATGGCTACACCTTC	CASSSNYGYTF
TRBV29-1	.	TRBJ2-7	few	TGCAGCGTTAGAGAGACAGACGAGCAGTACTTC	CSVRETDEQYF
TRBV6-5	.	TRBJ1-1	.	TGTGCCAGCACCACGGATGGGGTCGTGTCTGAAGCTTTCTTT	CASTTDGVVSEAFF
TRBV5-6	TRBD1	TRBJ2-1	many	TGTGCCAGCAGCTTGGATGGGACAGGGGGCTTGAATGAGCAGTTCTTC	CASSLDGTGGLNEQFF
TRBV12-3/TRBV12-4	.	TRBJ2-7	.	TGTGCCAGCAGTTTAAATTTCAGGGCGGCCTACGAGCAGTACTTC	CASSLNFRAAYEQYF
TRBV12-3/TRBV12-4	.	TRBJ1-1	.	TGTGCCAGCAGTTTTGCTCCGAACACTGAAGCTTTCTTT	CASSFAPNTEAFF
TRBV7-6	TRBD1	TRBJ1-1	.	TGTGCCAGCAGCGACGGGACAGGGGGTAGGGGCACTGAAGCTTTCTTT	CASSDGTGGRGTEAFF
TRBV12-3/TRBV12-4	.	TRBJ2-3	many	TGTGCCAGCAGTTTTGTCGAGGGGCCAGATACGCAGTATTTT	CASSFVEGPDTQYF
TRBV28	TRBD1	TRBJ2-5	few	TGTGCCAGCAGTTTTAGGGGACAGATGTACTTC	CASSFRGQMYF
TRBV20-1	.	TRBJ1-1	.	TGCAGTGCTCCTCGGGACATGAACACTGAAGCTTTCTTT	CSAPRDMNTEAFF
TRBV15	.	TRBJ2-1	few	TGTGCCACCAGCGGAACAGGTTATGAGCAGTTCTTC	CATSGTGYEQFF
TRBV20-1	TRBD1	TRBJ1-4	.	TGCAGTGCTCGGACAGGGAGGAACGAAAAACTGTTTTTT	CSARTGRNEKLFF
TRBV4-3	.	TRBJ1-1	.	TGCGCCAGCAGCCAAGTTCAGGGTCAGGAAGCTTTCTTT	CASSQVQGQEAFF
TRBV2	TRBD1	TRBJ2-2	few	TGTGCCAGCAGGGCGGGACAGGCTAACGGGGAGCTGTTTTTT	CASRAGQANGELFF
TRBV6-2/TRBV6-3	.	TRBJ1-5	.	TGTGCCAGCAGTTACTCCTCGGGTACTGGTCAGCCCCAGCATTTT	CASSYSSGTGQPQHF